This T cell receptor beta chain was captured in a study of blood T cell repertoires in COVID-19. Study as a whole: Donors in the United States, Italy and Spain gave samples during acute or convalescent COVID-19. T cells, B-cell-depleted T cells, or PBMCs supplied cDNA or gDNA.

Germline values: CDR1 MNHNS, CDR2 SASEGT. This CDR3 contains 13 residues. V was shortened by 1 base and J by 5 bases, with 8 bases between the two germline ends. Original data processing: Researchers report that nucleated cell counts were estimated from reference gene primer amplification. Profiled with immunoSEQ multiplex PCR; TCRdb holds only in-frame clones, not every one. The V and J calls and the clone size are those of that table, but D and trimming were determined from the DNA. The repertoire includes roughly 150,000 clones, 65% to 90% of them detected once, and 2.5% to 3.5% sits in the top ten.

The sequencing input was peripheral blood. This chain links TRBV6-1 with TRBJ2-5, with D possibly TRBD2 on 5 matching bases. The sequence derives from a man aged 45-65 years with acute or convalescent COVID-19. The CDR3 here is CASSEGTQETQYF. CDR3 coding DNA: TGTGCCAGCAGTGAAGGGACTCAGGAGACCCAGTACTTC.